This T cell receptor (beta chain) was found in a study of blood T cell repertoires in COVID-19. TCRdb keeps only in-frame clones here, not all; method: immunoSEQ multiplex PCR. The top ten hold 8.6% of the sample, which has 120,000 to 150,000 clones, around nine tenths seen once. The CDR3 consists of 12 residues. The germline V and J ends were trimmed by 3 bases and 1 base, with 3 bases remaining between them. CDR1 is MNHNS, CDR2 SASEGT, per germline. The specimen was peripheral blood. This clonotype was sampled from a woman aged 45 to 65 with active or convalescent COVID-19. V gene TRBV6-1 combines with J gene TRBJ1-1; the D is unclear. The CDR3 region is CASSDRNTEAFF. CDR3 nucleotide sequence: TGTGCCAGCAGTGACAGGAACACTGAAGCTTTCTTT.